This T cell receptor (beta chain) originates from a study of shared clonotypes between healthy human individuals. The investigators split CD4+ cells into a CD45RA+ naive subset and a CD45RA-negative memory subset. This CDR3 spans 15 amino acids. Per germline, CDR1 MNHEY and CDR2 SVGAGI. V gave up 0 bases and J gave up 5 bases, with 11 bases separating them. Study findings and constraints: Compared with memory subsets, naive subsets generally had larger estimated richness.

This was a deep-level run. Genomic DNA per cell subset filled all wells of several immunoSEQ plates. TCRdb's copy holds only in-frame clones and misses some; the assay was immunoSEQ multiplex PCR. The profile covers 2,100,000 or so clones, with around 95% appearing a single time and approximately 0.13% taken by the ten largest. Note on this clone: The antigen remains unidentified.

This TCR was recovered from a man aged 18 to 35 in good health. The sequenced sample consisted of naive CD4+ T cells sorted from blood. Subset noted: CD45RA+ positively selected. The chain carries TRBV6-5 and TRBJ2-1, with D unclear. The CDR3 region has the DNA TGTGCCAGCAGTTACTCGATTACAGCGAACAATGAGCAGTTCTTC. Protein product: CASSYSITANNEQFF.